The 28 T cell receptor beta chains listed next were all sequenced from one sample in a study of T cell responses to AZD1222 COVID-19 vaccine. The data were produced by immunoSEQ multiplex PCR, yet TCRdb's version contains in-frame clones alone and is incomplete. The sample consists of 95,000 to 150,000 clones, around 90% of them appearing once. Material: peripheral blood, obtained on day 0 of MenACWY control vaccination. These receptors were collected from an adult in good health.

The J gene is TRBJ2-1, the V gene TRBV7-2; 12 nucleotides match TRBD1. The CDR3 runs 16 residues. V dropped 4 bases and J dropped 7; count of bases not matched to a gene: 8. Germline V lookup: CDR1 SGHTA, CDR2 FQGNSA. The CDR3, as DNA: TGTGCCAGCAGCTCAGACCGGGACAGGGGGCAGAATGAGCAGTTCTTC. It translates to CASSSDRDRGQNEQFF.

This clone was observed a single time. The chain carries TRBV7-8 and TRBJ2-5; D is possibly TRBD2 (7 bases). The CDR3 is made up of 14 amino acids. CDR1 and CDR2 from the germline V gene are SGHVS and FQNEAQ. The V end lost 4 bases, the J end lost 5 bases, and 14 bases lay between the germline ends. The CDR3 is CASSWEGEMETQYF. In DNA form, the CDR3 reads TGTGCCAGCAGCTGGGAGGGGGAGATGGAGACCCAGTACTTC.

The chain has TRBV2 and TRBJ1-1; TRBD1 aligns across 10 bases. Germline CDR1 is SNHLY and CDR2 is FYNNEI. Germline trimming cut 6 bases from V and 1 base from J; bases unmatched to any gene: 11. The CDR3 consists of 17 residues. The CDR3 nucleotides read TGTGCCAGCAGGAACCCGGATGGACAGGGGGGGAACACTGAAGCTTTCTTT. Protein sequence: CASRNPDGQGGNTEAFF.

J is TRBJ1-5 and V is TRBV19; maybe TRBD1 (5 bases). Germline V lookup: CDR1 LNHDA, CDR2 SQIVND (reference sequence). This CDR3 is built from 13 residues. V gave up 7 bases and J gave up 6 bases, with 13 bases separating them. CDR3 coding DNA: TGTGCCAGTAATATGGGGGTCGCTCAGCCCCAGCATTTT. It codes for CASNMGVAQPQHF.

This sequence joins TRBV9 and TRBJ2-3, with 14 positions matching TRBD2. V shed 3 bases, J shed 4 bases, and the junction held 10 bases outside the gene matches. The V gene's germline CDR1 is SGDLS and CDR2 YYNGEE. This CDR3 has 18 amino acids. The chain's CDR3 is CASSGIRLAGGPADTQYF. The CDR3 DNA sequence: TGTGCCAGCAGCGGGATAAGACTAGCGGGAGGGCCCGCAGATACGCAGTATTTT.

The rearrangement uses TRBV20-1 and TRBJ1-2, with D unresolved. Germline CDR1 DFQATT, CDR2 SNEGSKA (reference sequence). This CDR3 comprises 13 residues. The V end lost 3 bases, the J end lost 8 bases, and 16 bases lay between the germline ends. Here the CDR3 reads CSASNIGPLGYTF. In DNA form, the CDR3 reads TGCAGTGCTAGTAATATCGGGCCCTTGGGCTACACCTTC.

V gene TRBV27 combines with J gene TRBJ2-3; no firm D call. Germline V gene data show CDR1 as MNHEY and CDR2 as SMNVEV (reference sequence). V was pared by 3 bases and J by 4 bases, with 8 bases between. The CDR3 runs to 13 residues. CDR3 coding DNA: TGTGCCAGCAGTTTTGGTGGTTCAGATACGCAGTATTTT. It specifies CASSFGGSDTQYF.

V gene TRBV12-3 or TRBV12-4 combines with J gene TRBJ2-2; D ambiguous. The V end lost 3 bases, the J end lost 5 bases, and 7 bases lay between the germline ends. The CDR3 spans 13 residues. The CDR3 spells CASSFPGTGELFF. CDR3 sequence (DNA): TGTGCCAGCAGTTTCCCCGGGACCGGGGAGCTGTTTTTT.

V gene TRBV6-5 combines with J gene TRBJ1-2; D not certain. The CDR3 totals 13 residues. V dropped 2 bases and J dropped 2 bases, with 6 bases sitting between them. CDR1 and CDR2 from the germline V gene are MNHEY and SVGAGI. DNA of the CDR3: TGTGCCAGCAGTTACGACGGAAACTATGGCTACACCTTC. As protein: CASSYDGNYGYTF.

Worth noting for this clone: Other DNA sequences in the same sample also yield this CDR3. J is TRBJ2-1 and V is TRBV5-1; D unclear. Germline CDR1 is SGHRS and CDR2 is YFSETQ. V dropped 0 bases and J dropped 6 bases, with 1 base sitting between them. The CDR3 runs 11 residues. This CDR3 reads CASSLGNEQFF. The CDR3 nucleotides read TGCGCCAGCAGCTTGGGCAATGAGCAGTTCTTC. The full variable domain, in which reference TRBV5-1 and TRBJ2-1 provide the parts outside the CDR3, is KAGVTQTPRYLIKTRGQQVTLSCSPISGHRSVSWYQQTPGQGLQFLFEYFSETQRNKGNFPGRFSGRQFSNSRSEMNVSTLELGDSALYLCASSLGNEQFFGPGTRLTVL.

This chain connects TRBV27 to TRBJ1-1, with D perhaps matching TRBD1 (5 bases). Trimming stripped 4 bases from V and 4 bases from J, with 13 bases between. CDR3 length equals 14 residues. Germline loops: CDR1 MNHEY, CDR2 SMNVEV (reference sequence). The CDR3 DNA reads TGTGCCAGCAGTTGGGACTATGGAGGCACTGAAGCTTTCTTT. Encoded protein: CASSWDYGGTEAFF.

The CDR3 reads CAISGTGDNEKLFF. Written as DNA, the CDR3 is TGTGCCATCAGTGGGACAGGGGATAATGAAAAACTGTTTTTT. This chain uses TRBV10-3 with TRBJ1-4; TRBD1 matches 9 bases. The CDR3 has 14 amino acids. V dropped 4 bases and J dropped 4; count of bases not matched to a gene: 1. CDR1 ENHRY and CDR2 SYGVKD come from the germline V gene.

This chain joins TRBV5-5 and TRBJ1-5; maybe TRBD1 (5 bases). V was clipped by 2 bases and J by 3 bases, with 12 bases between them. CDR1 and CDR2 from the germline V gene are SGHKS and YYEKEE (reference sequence). The CDR3 has 15 amino acids. In nucleotides, the CDR3 is TGTGCCAGCAGCTTCCCGGGGGTATACAATCAGCCCCAGCATTTT. Translating it yields CASSFPGVYNQPQHF.

V gene TRBV11-3 combines with J gene TRBJ2-5; 11 positions agree with TRBD1. J gave up 2 bases and V 4 bases, and 6 bases lay outside the gene matches. The CDR3 is made up of 16 amino acids. Germline lookup yields CDR1 SGHNT and CDR2 YENEEA. CDR3 loop: CASSSGQGGSQETQYF. CDR3 in DNA: TGTGCCAGCAGCTCGGGACAGGGGGGGAGTCAAGAGACCCAGTACTTC.

This clone appeared once. This chain links TRBV30 with TRBJ1-4; D unresolved. Germline CDR1 is GTSNPN and CDR2 is SVGIG (reference sequence). The CDR3 totals 14 residues. The germline V and J ends were trimmed by 1 base and 0 bases, with 6 bases remaining between them. CDR3 region: CAWSGWTTNEKLFF. CDR3 DNA: TGTGCCTGGAGTGGCTGGACAACTAATGAAAAACTGTTTTTT.

Turning to this clone: The same CDR3 can be traced to other DNA sequences in this sample. This chain joins TRBV7-6 and TRBJ2-3, with D maybe TRBD2 (6 bases). V shed 1 base and J shed 4 bases, with 6 bases lying between them. In germline, CDR1 is SGHVS, CDR2 FNYEAQ. The CDR3 runs 13 residues. The CDR3 region has the DNA TGTGCCAGCAGCTTAGGGGGGGCAGATACGCAGTATTTT. It is translated as CASSLGGADTQYF.

The gene calls are TRBV20-1 and TRBJ2-7; tentatively, D is TRBD1 (5 bases). The CDR3 extends over 10 amino acids. Germline-derived CDR1 and CDR2 are DFQATT and SNEGSKA (reference sequence). Trimming removed 4 bases from V and 9 bases from J, with 10 bases in between. The CDR3 is CSAKQAVQYF. In DNA, the CDR3 is TGCAGTGCTAAACAGGCGGTGCAGTACTTC.

The rearrangement uses TRBV20-1 and TRBJ2-7; D unclear. This CDR3 contains 11 residues. The germline V gene has CDR1 DFQATT and CDR2 SNEGSKA (reference sequence). V lost 1 base and J 5 bases, leaving 6 bases between the germline ends. The CDR3 sequence is CSARVHNEQYF. The CDR3 region has the DNA TGCAGTGCTAGAGTCCACAACGAGCAGTACTTC.

The chain employs TRBV6-5 and TRBJ2-3; TRBD1 or TRBD2 may be the D gene (5 bases each). The germline CDR1 and CDR2 sequences are MNHEY and SVGAGI. The CDR3 covers 13 residues. V lost 5 bases, J lost 0 bases, and 6 bases lay in between. The CDR3 sequence: CASSRDSTDTQYF. The CDR3 DNA follows: TGTGCCAGCAGTCGGGACAGCACAGATACGCAGTATTTT.

CDR3 protein: CASGVRGRLVGELFF. The CDR3 coding sequence is TGCGCCAGCGGCGTGCGCGGGAGACTTGTCGGGGAGCTGTTTTTT. V and J are TRBV4-1 and TRBJ2-2; 7 bases line up with TRBD2. CDR1 and CDR2 (germline): MGHRA, YSYEKL. The CDR3 is 15 amino acids. After removal of 8 bases from V and 7 bases from J, the junction contained 13 bases not matched to a gene.

This chain connects TRBV28 to TRBJ1-1; D uncertain. The V and J ends lost 4 bases and 3 bases respectively, with 9 bases between them. The CDR3 spans 13 residues. CDR1 is MDHEN, CDR2 SYDVKM, per germline. CDR3 protein: CASSSTRDTEAFF. CDR3 bases: TGTGCCAGCAGTTCCACTCGGGACACTGAAGCTTTCTTT.

The chain carries TRBV7-9 and TRBJ1-6; 7 bases are shared with TRBD1. The CDR3 runs 15 residues. The trim removed 2 bases at V and 16 bases at J, leaving 14 bases unmatched. From germline, CDR1 is SEHNR and CDR2 FQNEAQ (reference sequence). The CDR3 nucleotides are TGTGCCAGCAGCTTAAGTTTAGGGGGCCAGGGGACTCTCCACTTT. Its translation is CASSLSLGGQGTLHF.

The chain uses TRBV28 and TRBJ2-6; 7 nucleotides agree with TRBD1. Germline CDR1 reads MDHEN; CDR2 reads SYDVKM. The CDR3 covers 17 residues. V was clipped by 2 bases and J by 0 bases; unmatched bases: 4. The CDR3 DNA sequence: TGTGCCAGCAGTTTAACAGGGGTCTACTCTGGGGCCAACGTCCTGACTTTC. This translates into CASSLTGVYSGANVLTF.

This clone has just one count. V usage is TRBV18 and J usage is TRBJ1-3; 8 bases are shared with TRBD1. The trim removed 5 bases at V and 3 bases at J, leaving 3 bases unmatched. The CDR3 spans 14 residues. CDR1 and CDR2 from the germline V gene are KGHSH and LQKENI. This CDR3 is CASSVTGDGNTIYF. The CDR3 DNA reads TGTGCCAGCTCAGTGACAGGGGATGGAAACACCATATATTTT. The full variable domain, in which reference TRBV18 and TRBJ1-3 provide the parts outside the CDR3, is NAGVMQNPRHLVRRRGQEARLRCSPMKGHSHVYWYRQLPEEGLKFMVYLQKENIIDESGMPKERFSAEFPKEGPSILRIQQVVRGDSAAYFCASSVTGDGNTIYFGEGSWLTVV.

The chain combines TRBV11-2 with TRBJ2-7, with 7 bases that match TRBD2. The CDR3 is 14 amino acids. V lost 0 bases and J lost 7; bases outside the gene matches: 6. From germline, CDR1 is SGHAT and CDR2 FQNNGV. CDR3 bases: TGTGCCAGCAGCTTAGATCCGGGACTAAGGGAGCAGTACGTC. Protein product: CASSLDPGLREQYV.

The chain carries TRBV28 and TRBJ1-2; D is undetermined. CDR3 length equals 13 residues. V lost 10 bases to trimming and J lost 5 bases, with 17 bases between them. Germline CDR1 and CDR2: MDHEN and SYDVKM. The CDR3 loop is CATSALSRYGYTF. CDR3 DNA: TGTGCCACCTCCGCTCTATCCCGGTATGGCTACACCTTC.

The chain uses TRBV7-2 and TRBJ2-1, with 8 bases identical to TRBD2. Per the germline V gene, CDR1 is SGHTA and CDR2 is FQGNSA. V gave up 5 bases and J gave up 8 bases; unmatched junction bases: 8. This CDR3 is built from 14 residues. In DNA, the CDR3 is TGTGCCAGCAGCGCTGCGGGAGGTGGCGATGAGCAGTTCTTC. Protein: CASSAAGGGDEQFF.

The genes are TRBV5-1 and TRBJ1-1; D may be TRBD1 (5 bases). The CDR3 extends over 13 amino acids. Trimming took off 4 bases at V and 4 bases at J, with 11 bases between the two ends. Per germline, CDR1 SGHRS and CDR2 YFSETQ. CDR3 sequence reads: CASSRGAGTEAFF. The CDR3 region has the DNA TGCGCCAGCAGCAGAGGGGCCGGCACTGAAGCTTTCTTT.